Listed here are 28 T cell receptor beta chains from one sample, sequenced in a study of T-cell reconstitution after alpha-beta-depleted transplantation in children. During its preparation, the TCRbeta library received unique molecular identifiers. Using its own MiXCR run on the PCR reads, TCRdb lists one record per CDR3 protein. The sample yields approximately 490,000 distinct CDR3 sequences, under 15% seen once. The source material was PBMCs from the stem cell graft donor, sampled from the stem cell graft. These receptors were collected from a human donor who donated a stem cell graft to a child with combined immunodeficiency.

In its sample, this clonotype was seen a few times. The V call is TRBV4-3, the J call TRBJ2-7; 7 bases align to TRBD1. The CDR3 runs to 15 residues. The V gene's germline CDR1 is LGHNA and CDR2 YSLEER. The V and J ends lost 1 base and 4 bases, in that order; junction bases with no gene match: 7. CDR3 sequence reads: CASSQVRGQGYEQYF. In DNA form, the CDR3 reads TGCGCCAGCAGCCAAGTTAGGGGGCAAGGGTACGAGCAGTACTTC.

In its sample, this clonotype was seen a few times. The genes are TRBV18 and TRBJ2-3, with TRBD2 as a possible D gene (6 bases). Trimming left V 3 bases short and J 6 bases short, with 13 bases between. Germline values: CDR1 KGHSH, CDR2 LQKENI. There are 14 residues in the CDR3. The CDR3 loop reads CASSPSTRGDTQYF. CDR3 bases: TGTGCCAGCTCACCTTCCACTCGGGGGGATACGCAGTATTTT.

This clonotype has a handful of counts. The V gene is TRBV27, the J gene TRBJ2-3, with D possibly being TRBD1 (5 bases). V was pared by 8 bases and J by 1 base, with 13 bases between. The CDR3 spans 14 residues. Germline V lookup: CDR1 MNHEY, CDR2 SMNVEV (reference sequence). CDR3 DNA: TGTGCCAGCGGACCGACCAGGGGCACAGATACGCAGTATTTT. Its translation is CASGPTRGTDTQYF.

This clonotype was seen once. This chain connects TRBV11-2 to TRBJ2-2; D is unclear. The V end was cut by 6 bases, the J end by 3 bases, with 14 bases between. This CDR3 comprises 15 residues. Germline V gene sequence: CDR1 SGHAT, CDR2 FQNNGV. The CDR3, as DNA: TGTGCCAGCAGGGTCATCATAAGGGACACCGGGGAGCTGTTTTTT. Protein: CASRVIIRDTGELFF.

Many counts were recorded for this clonotype. The genes are TRBV4-3 and TRBJ2-3; 11 bases line up with TRBD2. CDR1 and CDR2 from the germline V gene are LGHNA and YSLEER. The V gene end was trimmed by 1 base and the J gene end by 5 bases; junction bases not matched to a gene: 5. The CDR3 is made up of 16 amino acids. CDR3 protein: CASSQVVAGGIDTQYF. The CDR3 DNA reads as TGCGCCAGCAGCCAAGTTGTAGCGGGAGGGATAGATACGCAGTATTTT.

This clonotype was observed a handful of times. The rearrangement uses TRBV27 and TRBJ2-7, with a possible D match to TRBD1 (5 bases). Trimming took 5 bases from V and 7 from J, leaving 21 bases between them. In germline, CDR1 is MNHEY, CDR2 SMNVEV (reference sequence). CDR3 length: 15 residues. CDR3 in DNA: TGTGCCAGCAGTCCCACACAGGTCAGTCCTGGAGAGCAGTACTTC. Encoded protein: CASSPTQVSPGEQYF.

This clonotype was recorded many times. This chain connects TRBV12-3 or TRBV12-4 to TRBJ2-3; D may be TRBD1 (5 bases). The V gene lost 5 bases and the J gene lost 4 bases, with 16 bases spanning the gap. CDR3 length: 15 amino acids. CDR3 sequence (DNA): TGTGCCAGCAGTCTGGGGCCCACCAGGGCAGATACGCAGTATTTT. Translated, it gives CASSLGPTRADTQYF.

The chain recombines TRBV29-1 with TRBJ1-1; D remains ambiguous. V shed 6 bases and J shed 3 bases, with 5 bases lying between them. In germline, CDR1 is SQVTM, CDR2 ANQGSEA. There are 10 residues in the CDR3. In nucleotides, the CDR3 is TGCAGCGTGGCTTACACTGAAGCTTTCTTT. Translating gives CSVAYTEAFF. The variable domain in full, completed from reference TRBV29-1 and TRBJ1-1, reads SAVISQKPSRDICQRGTSLTIQCQVDSQVTMMFWYRQQPGQSLTLIATANQGSEATYESGFVIDKFPISRPNLTFSTLTVSNMSPEDSSIYLCSVAYTEAFFGQGTRLTVV.

This clonotype was observed a handful of times. This chain connects TRBV5-1 to TRBJ1-1; 7 bases are shared with TRBD1. This CDR3 has 16 residues. After removal of 3 bases from V and 2 bases from J, the junction contained 10 bases not matched to a gene. The germline V gene encodes CDR1 SGHRS and CDR2 YFSETQ. Written as DNA, the CDR3 is TGCGCCAGCAGCTCGCGAGGGACAGCGGTTAACACTGAAGCTTTCTTT. The encoded protein is CASSSRGTAVNTEAFF. Drawing the rest from reference TRBV5-1 and TRBJ1-1, the complete variable domain is KAGVTQTPRYLIKTRGQQVTLSCSPISGHRSVSWYQQTPGQGLQFLFEYFSETQRNKGNFPGRFSGRQFSNSRSEMNVSTLELGDSALYLCASSSRGTAVNTEAFFGQGTRLTVV.

The V call is TRBV4-3, the J call TRBJ2-1; tentatively, D is TRBD1 (7 bases). Germline loops: CDR1 LGHNA, CDR2 YSLEER. V lost 4 bases to trimming and J lost 10 bases, with 17 bases between them. CDR3 length: 14 residues. CDR3 sequence: CASSRNSGDSEQFF. Here the CDR3 DNA reads TGCGCCAGCAGCCGGAATTCGGGGGACAGCGAGCAGTTCTTC.

This clonotype was seen many times. The gene calls are TRBV3-1 and TRBJ2-7; D is tentatively TRBD1 or TRBD2 (6 bases each). CDR3 length: 17 residues. Germline loops: CDR1 LGHDT, CDR2 YNNKEL (reference sequence). V was shortened by 2 bases and J by 1 base, with 18 bases between the two germline ends. For the CDR3, the DNA is TGTGCCAGCAGCCAATGGGGGGCCCGCGATCCTTCCTACGAGCAGTACTTC. Protein sequence: CASSQWGARDPSYEQYF.

The V gene is TRBV12-3 or TRBV12-4, the J gene TRBJ1-2; 7 bases agree with TRBD1. CDR3 length: 14 residues. V trimming: 5 bases; J trimming: 1 base; junction bases outside the gene matches: 4. CDR3 DNA: TGTGCCAGCAGTCGGGACAGCGTTAACTATGGCTACACCTTC. Translating gives CASSRDSVNYGYTF.

At least ten counts were recorded for this clonotype. The junction departs from the called germline gene at one end, perhaps through a read error. J is TRBJ2-7 and V is TRBV7-7; 7 bases align to TRBD1. The CDR3 sequence is 14 residues long. CDR1 is SSHAT, CDR2 FNYEAQ, per germline (reference sequence). CDR3 sequence reads: CASSRQGGIYEQYF. Written as DNA, the CDR3 is TGTGCTAGCAGCCGACAGGGTGGGATCTACGAGCAGTACTTC.

CDR3 nucleotides: TGTGCCAGCAGCCCTACACGCAATGAGCAGTTCTTC. It encodes CASSPTRNEQFF. The rearrangement uses TRBV6-2 or TRBV6-3 and TRBJ2-1; D is undetermined. CDR1 is MNHEY, CDR2 SVGEGT, per germline. CDR3 length: 12 amino acids. V was clipped by 6 bases and J by 6 bases, with 9 bases between them.

The V call is TRBV20-1, the J call TRBJ1-1, with 8 positions matching TRBD1. The CDR3 runs 16 residues. The junction had 9 bases not matched to a gene; V was cut back by 3 bases and J by 0 bases. Germline CDR1 is DFQATT and CDR2 is SNEGSKA (reference sequence). Written as DNA, the CDR3 is TGCAGTGCTAGGAAGTGGACAGGGAACATGAACACTGAAGCTTTCTTT. Translation gives CSARKWTGNMNTEAFF.

This clonotype was seen a handful of times. The genes are TRBV7-9 and TRBJ2-7; 7 bases map to TRBD1. Germline V gene sequence: CDR1 SEHNR, CDR2 FQNEAQ (reference sequence). The CDR3 has 14 residues. J was trimmed by 3 bases and V by 5 bases; bases with no gene match: 7. The CDR3 loop is CASSNSGQHYEQYF. CDR3 in DNA: TGTGCCAGCAGCAACTCGGGACAGCACTACGAGCAGTACTTC.

This chain joins TRBV7-2 and TRBJ2-3, with 7 bases aligning to TRBD2. CDR1 is SGHTA and CDR2 is FQGNSA in the germline V gene. V lost 5 bases to trimming and J lost 0 bases; unmatched junction nucleotides: 8. This CDR3 comprises 16 residues. For the CDR3, the DNA is TGTGCCAGCAGCCTCATGACTAGCTGGAGCACAGATACGCAGTATTTT. It encodes CASSLMTSWSTDTQYF.

This clonotype has ten or more counts. The chain is built from TRBV20-1 and TRBJ1-1; tentatively, D is TRBD1 (5 bases). Germline V lookup: CDR1 DFQATT, CDR2 SNEGSKA (reference sequence). The CDR3 sequence is 15 residues long. Trimming took 6 bases from V and 1 from J, leaving 18 bases between them. The CDR3 nucleotides read TGCAGTGCGCCCGAGCCCGTGGGGGGGAACACTGAAGCTTTCTTT. Encoded protein: CSAPEPVGGNTEAFF.

J is TRBJ2-2 and V is TRBV19, with 15 bases identical to TRBD2. The germline V gene has CDR1 LNHDA and CDR2 SQIVND (reference sequence). After removal of 7 bases from V and 1 base from J, the junction contained 4 bases not matched to a gene. The CDR3 is 17 residues long. CDR3 in DNA: TGTGCCAGTATCGGACTAGCGGGAGGGATGAACACCGGGGAGCTGTTTTTT. It encodes CASIGLAGGMNTGELFF.

This clonotype was seen many times. This chain connects TRBV30 to TRBJ1-1; TRBD1 is a possible D gene (6 bases). CDR1 is GTSNPN, CDR2 SVGIG, per germline (reference sequence). V was cut by 2 bases and J by 3 bases, with 13 bases left in between. This CDR3 has 14 amino acids. Written as DNA, the CDR3 is TGTGCCTGGAGTCCAGGGGACCCCCACACTGAAGCTTTCTTT. Encoded protein: CAWSPGDPHTEAFF.

The sample holds a few counts of this clonotype. The J gene is TRBJ2-5, the V gene TRBV20-1; 9 positions match TRBD2. This CDR3 region has 16 residues. CDR1 and CDR2 from the germline V gene are DFQATT and SNEGSKA (reference sequence). J lost 4 bases, V lost 5 bases, and 14 bases had no gene match. CDR3 sequence: CSAPIHVLAGIETQYF. DNA of the CDR3: TGCAGTGCTCCCATCCACGTGCTAGCGGGGATAGAGACCCAGTACTTC.

This clonotype occurred many times. The rearrangement uses TRBV12-3 or TRBV12-4 and TRBJ1-1; D is perhaps TRBD1 (6 bases). CDR3 length equals 14 residues. V lost 3 bases and J lost 4, with 12 bases in between. The CDR3 reads CASSFGGGGTEAFF. DNA for the CDR3: TGTGCCAGCAGTTTTGGGGGAGGGGGCACTGAAGCTTTCTTT.

The chain recombines TRBV18 with TRBJ2-1; 12 nucleotides agree with TRBD2. The junction had 9 bases not matched to a gene; V was cut back by 6 bases and J by 6 bases. In germline, CDR1 is KGHSH, CDR2 LQKENI. The CDR3 has 16 residues. In nucleotides, the CDR3 is TGTGCCAGCTCTCCCTCTAGCGGGAGGGCCGGCAATGAGCAGTTCTTC. Protein: CASSPSSGRAGNEQFF.

Concerning this clonotype: This clone may be a read error of a much larger clone one base away. The chain couples TRBV27 to TRBJ2-5; possibly TRBD1 or TRBD2 for D (5 bases each). This CDR3 is 13 amino acids long. From germline, CDR1 is MNHEY and CDR2 SMNVEV (reference sequence). Here the CDR3 DNA reads TGTGCCACCAGTTTGGGGGACGGAGAGACCCAGTACTTC. Translated: CATSLGDGETQYF.

There are a few counts of this clonotype. The chain couples TRBV6-2 or TRBV6-3 to TRBJ2-3; D ambiguous. CDR3 length equals 15 residues. Germline CDR1 is MNHEY and CDR2 is SVGEGT. V was clipped by 0 bases and J by 2 bases, with 9 bases between them. In nucleotides, the CDR3 is TGTGCCAGCAGTTACTCGGTATTAGCCACAGATACGCAGTATTTT. Translation gives CASSYSVLATDTQYF.

This clonotype was seen a handful of times. V gene TRBV5-1 combines with J gene TRBJ2-1; tentative D call: TRBD2 (6 bases). Per germline, CDR1 SGHRS and CDR2 YFSETQ. Between the trimmed V and J ends, which lost 6 bases and 0 bases, there was a span of 13 bases. This CDR3 spans 15 amino acids. Written as DNA, the CDR3 is TGCGCCAGCAACCTAGCCGGGAGCTCCTACAATGAGCAGTTCTTC. It translates to CASNLAGSSYNEQFF. The variable domain in full, completed from reference TRBV5-1 and TRBJ2-1, reads KAGVTQTPRYLIKTRGQQVTLSCSPISGHRSVSWYQQTPGQGLQFLFEYFSETQRNKGNFPGRFSGRQFSNSRSEMNVSTLELGDSALYLCASNLAGSSYNEQFFGPGTRLTVL.

The table lists this clonotype with many counts. The chain uses TRBV24-1 and TRBJ1-1; 8 nucleotides align to TRBD1. CDR3 length equals 14 residues. The V and J ends lost 7 bases and 0 bases, in that order; junction bases with no gene match: 3. Germline assignment: CDR1 KGHDR and CDR2 SFDVKD. CDR3 DNA: TGTGCCACCAGCGAGACAGGGGTGAACACTGAAGCTTTCTTT. Protein: CATSETGVNTEAFF.

This clonotype was counted a few times. The J gene is TRBJ1-4, the V gene TRBV28; the D gene is possibly TRBD1 (5 bases). The CDR3 runs to 18 residues. CDR1 MDHEN and CDR2 SYDVKM come from the germline V gene. V was shortened by 5 bases and J by 5 bases, with 24 bases between the two germline ends. CDR3 sequence (DNA): TGTGCCAGCAGTCTGATTCCGGGACTGACGACGTTAAATGAAAAACTGTTTTTT. Protein: CASSLIPGLTTLNEKLFF.